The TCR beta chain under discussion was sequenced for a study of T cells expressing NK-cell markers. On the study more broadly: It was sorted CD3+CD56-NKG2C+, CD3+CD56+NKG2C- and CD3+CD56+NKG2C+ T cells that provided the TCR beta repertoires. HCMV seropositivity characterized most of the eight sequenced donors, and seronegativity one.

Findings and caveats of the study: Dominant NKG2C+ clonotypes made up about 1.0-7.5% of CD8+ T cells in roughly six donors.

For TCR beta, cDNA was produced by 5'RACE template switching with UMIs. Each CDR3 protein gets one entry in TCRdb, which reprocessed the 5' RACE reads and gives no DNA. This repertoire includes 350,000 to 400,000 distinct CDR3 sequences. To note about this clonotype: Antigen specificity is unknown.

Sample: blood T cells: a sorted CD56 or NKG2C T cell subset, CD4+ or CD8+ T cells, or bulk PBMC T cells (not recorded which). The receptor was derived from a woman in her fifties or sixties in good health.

CDR3 in amino acids: CASSLEPGLAQETQYF. The rearrangement uses TRBV7-8 and TRBJ2-5; the D gene TCRdb calls, TRBD2, cannot be checked with no DNA. The CDR3 runs 16 residues. Germline V lookup: CDR1 SGHVS, CDR2 FQNEAQ.